These 29 T cell receptor beta chains share one sample of origin, sequenced in a study of cytomegalovirus exposure and HLA in healthy donors. Sequencing used immunoSEQ multiplex PCR; TCRdb keeps in-frame clones, though not all of them. This sample yields tens of thousands of clones, of which approximately 96% are seen a single time; around 0.78% belongs to the top ten. The source material was PBMCs. The receptors were sampled from a man aged 18 to 30 in good health and CMV-seronegative.

The CDR3 DNA reads TGTGCCAGCAGCCAAGATCTAGGGGGCTGGAGCACAGATACGCAGTATTTT. Protein: CASSQDLGGWSTDTQYF. The gene calls are TRBV14 and TRBJ2-3; 7 bases map to TRBD1. CDR3 length: 17 residues. The germline CDR1 and CDR2 sequences are SGHDN and FVKESK. The ends lost 0 bases at V and 0 bases at J; junction bases unmatched: 6.

The chain carries TRBV30 and TRBJ2-1; 8 nucleotides match TRBD1. J lost 0 bases, V lost 3 bases, and 7 bases had no gene match. In germline, CDR1 is GTSNPN, CDR2 SVGIG (reference sequence). The CDR3 consists of 16 residues. The CDR3, as DNA: TGTGCCTGGAGATCCCGGACAGGGAGCTCCTACAATGAGCAGTTCTTC. Translating it yields CAWRSRTGSSYNEQFF.

V gene TRBV5-1 combines with J gene TRBJ1-1, with no clear D. Trimming took 4 bases from V and 0 from J, leaving 7 bases between them. This CDR3 spans 13 amino acids. Germline CDR1 reads SGHRS; CDR2 reads YFSETQ. The CDR3 sequence is CASSIQLNTEAFF. The CDR3 DNA reads TGCGCCAGCAGCATACAACTGAACACTGAAGCTTTCTTT.

V and J are TRBV7-9 and TRBJ2-2; 9 bases are a match to TRBD1. This CDR3 contains 15 residues. The germline CDR1 and CDR2 sequences are SEHNR and FQNEAQ (reference sequence). V lost 7 bases and J lost 6; bases outside the gene matches: 9. The CDR3 coding sequence is TGTGCCAGCATCGAAGGACAGGGGAAGTCCGGGGAGCTGTTTTTT. Residues: CASIEGQGKSGELFF.

The rearrangement joins TRBV7-2 to TRBJ2-3, with no clear D. This CDR3 is built from 13 residues. CDR1 and CDR2 (germline): SGHTA, FQGNSA. Trimming stripped 6 bases from V and 3 bases from J, with 10 bases between. Here the CDR3 reads CASRGTPTDTQYF. In DNA, the CDR3 is TGTGCCAGCAGGGGCACCCCGACAGATACGCAGTATTTT.

This clone was seen only once. CDR3 sequence: CASSKVESQPQHF. The CDR3 nucleotides are TGTGCCAGTAGTAAGGTGGAGAGTCAGCCCCAGCATTTT. The V gene is TRBV19, the J gene TRBJ1-5; no clear D gene. Germline V CDR1 and CDR2: LNHDA, SQIVND (reference sequence). V was trimmed by 4 bases and J by 6 bases, leaving 10 bases between them. The length of the CDR3 is 13 residues.

The chain combines TRBV30 with TRBJ1-1; unclear D gene. The CDR3 sequence is 11 residues long. Per the germline V gene, CDR1 is GTSNPN and CDR2 is SVGIG (reference sequence). V lost 2 bases and J lost 6, with 7 bases in between. The CDR3 DNA reads as TGTGCCTGGAGTCGCGGGCCTGAAGCTTTCTTT. Residues: CAWSRGPEAFF. Full variable domain (outside the CDR3, taken from reference TRBV30 and TRBJ1-1): SQTIHQWPATLVQPVGSPLSLECTVEGTSNPNLYWYRQAAGRGLQLLFYSVGIGQISSEVPQNLSASRPQDRQFILSSKKLLLSDSGFYLCAWSRGPEAFFGQGTRLTVV.

This clone was seen only once. J is TRBJ2-1 and V is TRBV7-8; 11 bases align to TRBD1. Germline values: CDR1 SGHVS, CDR2 FQNEAQ. The CDR3 runs to 15 residues. V lost 5 bases to trimming and J lost 5 bases; unmatched junction nucleotides: 5. The CDR3 DNA is TGTGCCAGCAGCCAAGGACAGGGGGCCAACAATGAGCAGTTCTTC. Translation: CASSQGQGANNEQFF.

J is TRBJ1-3 and V is TRBV5-1; no clear D gene. This CDR3 is 15 amino acids long. Deletions cut 4 bases from V and 0 bases from J, with 11 bases between. CDR1 and CDR2 from the germline V gene are SGHRS and YFSETQ. The CDR3 loop is CASSPDGSSGNTIYF. The CDR3 DNA follows: TGCGCCAGCAGCCCGGACGGGAGCTCTGGAAACACCATATATTTT.

This clone was found once. The chain employs TRBV13 and TRBJ2-3, with 11 bases aligning to TRBD2. The CDR3 has 16 residues. V trimming: 5 bases; J trimming: 5 bases; junction bases outside the gene matches: 9. Per germline, CDR1 PRHDT and CDR2 FYEKMQ (reference sequence). The CDR3 region has the DNA TGTGCCAGCAGCATGGATAGCGGGAGGGAATTAGATACGCAGTATTTT. Translation: CASSMDSGRELDTQYF.

The chain links TRBV15 to TRBJ2-7; possible D gene TRBD2, 6 bases. The CDR3 runs 14 residues. V was cut by 1 base and J by 2 bases, with 9 bases left in between. Germline lookup yields CDR1 LNHNV and CDR2 YYDKDF (reference sequence). The chain's CDR3 is CATSRGRGTYEQYF. The CDR3 region has the DNA TGTGCCACCAGCAGAGGTCGGGGGACCTACGAGCAGTACTTC.

V and J are TRBV13 and TRBJ1-5; TRBD1 matches at 7 bases. Trimming cost V 5 bases and J 5 bases; bases outside gene matches: 3. The CDR3 is made up of 13 amino acids. CDR1 and CDR2 (germline): PRHDT, FYEKMQ (reference sequence). Here the CDR3 DNA reads TGTGCCAGCAGCCCAGACAGGGATCAGCCCCAGCATTTT. Translation: CASSPDRDQPQHF.

A remark on this clone: As the CDR3 is not closed by the conserved phenylalanine or tryptophan, this likely results from a read error. It is unclear where the CDR3 begins or ends on the DNA, so no DNA is shown, and the CDR3 is as TCRdb lists it. Here the CDR3 reads CSVTGEASVI. This chain joins TRBV29-1 and TRBJ1-1; the table's D call of TRBD1 was not tested on the DNA. Germline CDR1 and CDR2: SQVTM and ANQGSEA. The CDR3 comprises 10 residues, both ends counted.

The chain couples TRBV4-3 to TRBJ1-1, with D hard to call. The CDR3 is 14 residues long. From germline, CDR1 is LGHNA and CDR2 YSLEER. The ends were cut back, 0 bases at V and 2 bases at J, with 7 bases in the middle. The CDR3 reads CASSQEGVNTEAFF. The CDR3 bases are TGCGCCAGCAGCCAAGAAGGAGTTAACACTGAAGCTTTCTTT.

The genes are TRBV21-1 and TRBJ2-1; the table calls TRBD2, which could not be checked here. TRBV21-1 is a known pseudogene. This CDR3 contains 20 residues. CDR3 sequence (DNA): TGTGCCAGCAGCGAAAGAGACAGGGCTAGCGGGAGCACGTCCTACAATGAGCAGTTCTTC. Amino acids: CASSERDRASGSTSYNEQFF.

The chain combines TRBV7-3 with TRBJ2-1; tentatively, D is TRBD1 (5 bases). The CDR3 consists of 14 residues. V was cut by 5 bases and J by 0 bases, with 8 bases left in between. Germline values: CDR1 SGHTA, CDR2 FQGTGA. CDR3 protein: CASSERGSYNEQFF. The CDR3 region has the DNA TGTGCCAGCAGCGAAAGGGGCTCCTACAATGAGCAGTTCTTC.

The rearrangement links TRBV30 to TRBJ2-3, with TRBD2 matching 7 bases. Germline trimming cut 0 bases from V and 1 base from J; bases unmatched to any gene: 16. In germline, CDR1 is GTSNPN, CDR2 SVGIG (reference sequence). The CDR3 contains 19 residues. The CDR3: CAWSVLGGDLYSGTDTQYF. The CDR3 nucleotides are TGTGCCTGGAGTGTACTGGGGGGGGACCTGTATTCGGGCACAGATACGCAGTATTTT.

The V and J genes are TRBV27 and TRBJ2-7; 8 positions agree with TRBD2. The V gene's germline CDR1 is MNHEY and CDR2 SMNVEV (reference sequence). The CDR3 is 14 amino acids. V lost 4 bases and J lost 2; bases outside the gene matches: 4. The CDR3 region has the DNA TGTGCCAGCAGTTGGAGAGCGGGAGCCTACGAGCAGTACTTC. Its translation is CASSWRAGAYEQYF.

The chain is built from TRBV30 and TRBJ2-1; 7 bases line up with TRBD2. The germline V gene encodes CDR1 GTSNPN and CDR2 SVGIG (reference sequence). Unmatched junction bases numbered 2, after V lost 3 bases and J lost 9 bases. CDR3 length equals 11 residues. The CDR3 loop is CAWRLAVEQFF. CDR3 sequence (DNA): TGTGCCTGGAGGCTAGCGGTTGAGCAGTTCTTC. The full variable domain, with the rest looked up from reference TRBV30 and TRBJ2-1, is SQTIHQWPATLVQPVGSPLSLECTVEGTSNPNLYWYRQAAGRGLQLLFYSVGIGQISSEVPQNLSASRPQDRQFILSSKKLLLSDSGFYLCAWRLAVEQFFGPGTRLTVL.

This sequence joins TRBV7-2 and TRBJ2-1; D ambiguous. The CDR3 runs to 13 residues. The germline V and J ends were trimmed by 2 bases and 3 bases, with 5 bases remaining between them. CDR1 and CDR2 (germline): SGHTA, FQGNSA. The CDR3 coding sequence is TGTGCCAGCAGCTTAAACAACTACAATGAGCAGTTCTTC. Its protein product is CASSLNNYNEQFF. Complete variable domain (other parts from reference TRBV7-2 and TRBJ2-1): GAGVSQSPSNKVTEKGKDVELRCDPISGHTALYWYRQSLGQGLEFLIYFQGNSAPDKSGLPSDRFSAERTGGSVSTLTIQRTQQEDSAVYLCASSLNNYNEQFFGPGTRLTVL.

The chain couples TRBV6-6 to TRBJ1-5; 11 nucleotides line up with TRBD1. The germline V gene has CDR1 MNHNY and CDR2 SVGAGI (reference sequence). Trimming took 2 bases from V and 7 from J; bases not matched to a gene: 7. The CDR3 sequence is 16 residues long. The CDR3 loop is CASSYGDRGKGQPQHF. The CDR3, as DNA: TGTGCCAGCAGTTACGGGGACAGGGGGAAGGGGCAGCCCCAGCATTTT.

The chain has TRBV6-1 and TRBJ2-3; TRBD2 matches 10 bases. There are 15 residues in the CDR3. V lost 3 bases and J lost 10; bases outside the gene matches: 10. Germline CDR1 reads MNHNS; CDR2 reads SASEGT. CDR3 amino acids: CASSEVSSGSDSQYF. The CDR3, as DNA: TGTGCCAGCAGTGAGGTCTCTAGCGGGAGTGATTCGCAGTATTTT.

J is TRBJ2-3 and V is TRBV6-6; possible D gene TRBD2, 5 bases. CDR1 is MNHNY and CDR2 is SVGAGI in the germline V gene (reference sequence). The germline V and J ends were trimmed by 6 bases and 0 bases, with 13 bases remaining between them. The CDR3 consists of 15 residues. The DNA for the CDR3 is TGTGCCAGCAGCCCAGGAGGAGCTAGCACAGATACGCAGTATTTT. This encodes CASSPGGASTDTQYF.

The chain links TRBV27 to TRBJ2-5, with D tentatively TRBD2 (5 bases). The CDR3 has 13 residues. CDR1 MNHEY and CDR2 SMNVEV come from the germline V gene (reference sequence). Trimming pared 6 bases from V and 5 bases from J, leaving 13 bases between. The CDR3 nucleotides are TGTGCCAGCAGAAAGAGGGCCCCGGAGACCCAGTACTTC. Its protein product is CASRKRAPETQYF.

This clone was observed a single time. The rearrangement joins TRBV5-6 to TRBJ2-5; 7 bases agree with TRBD2. Germline CDR1 reads SGHDT; CDR2 reads YYEEEE. J was trimmed by 5 bases and V by 3 bases; bases with no gene match: 10. CDR3 length equals 15 residues. The CDR3 nucleotides are TGTGCCAGCAGCTACCGACTAGCAGGTAGCGAGACCCAGTACTTC. It specifies CASSYRLAGSETQYF.

The genes are TRBV27 and TRBJ2-4; TRBD1 might be the D (6 bases). CDR3 length: 16 amino acids. Germline CDR1 reads MNHEY; CDR2 reads SMNVEV (reference sequence). Trimming shortened V by 3 bases and J by 3 bases, and 15 bases separated the two germline ends. The CDR3 bases are TGTGCCAGCAGTTTGGGACATTCCTATGACAAAAACATTCAGTACTTC. Its translation is CASSLGHSYDKNIQYF.

The rearrangement uses TRBV27 and TRBJ2-7; 10 bases match TRBD2. This CDR3 comprises 15 residues. The V and J ends lost 3 bases and 1 base, in that order; junction bases with no gene match: 3. Germline assignment: CDR1 MNHEY and CDR2 SMNVEV (reference sequence). In DNA form, the CDR3 reads TGTGCCAGCAGTTTGACTAGCGGGCAGTCCTACGAGCAGTACTTC. Translation: CASSLTSGQSYEQYF.

The chain is built from TRBV11-2 and TRBJ2-7; the D gene is possibly TRBD1 (6 bases). Trimming stripped 3 bases from V and 4 bases from J, with 10 bases between. Germline CDR1 reads SGHAT; CDR2 reads FQNNGV. This CDR3 is 13 amino acids long. In nucleotides, the CDR3 is TGTGCCAGCAGCTTGTCGACAGGTTACGAGCAGTACGTC. The encoded protein is CASSLSTGYEQYV.

The genes are TRBV20-1 and TRBJ2-3; D unresolved. CDR3 length equals 11 residues. Germline values: CDR1 DFQATT, CDR2 SNEGSKA (reference sequence). DNA of the CDR3: TGCAGCATAGCTATCACAGATACGCAGTATTTT. It encodes CSIAITDTQYF.